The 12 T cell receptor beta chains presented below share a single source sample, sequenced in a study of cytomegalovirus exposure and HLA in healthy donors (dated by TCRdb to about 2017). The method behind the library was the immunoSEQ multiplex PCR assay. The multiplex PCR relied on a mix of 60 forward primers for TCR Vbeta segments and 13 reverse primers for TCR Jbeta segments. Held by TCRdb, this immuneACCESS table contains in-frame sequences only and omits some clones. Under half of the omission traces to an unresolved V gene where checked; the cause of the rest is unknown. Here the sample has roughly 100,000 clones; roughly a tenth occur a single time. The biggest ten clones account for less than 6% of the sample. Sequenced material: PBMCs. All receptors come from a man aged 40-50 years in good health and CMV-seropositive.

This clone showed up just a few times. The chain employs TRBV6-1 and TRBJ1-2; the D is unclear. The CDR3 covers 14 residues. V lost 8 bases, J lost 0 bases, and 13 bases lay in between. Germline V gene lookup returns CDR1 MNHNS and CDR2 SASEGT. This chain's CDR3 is CASHPGGTNYGYTF. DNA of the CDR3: TGTGCCAGCCACCCGGGAGGGACTAACTATGGCTACACCTTC.

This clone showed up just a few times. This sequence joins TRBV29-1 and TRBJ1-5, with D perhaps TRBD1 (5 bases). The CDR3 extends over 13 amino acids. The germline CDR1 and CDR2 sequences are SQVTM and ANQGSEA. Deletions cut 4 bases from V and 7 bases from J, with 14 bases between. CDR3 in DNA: TGCAGCGTTGGGTCAGGGTATCAACAGCCCCAGCATTTT. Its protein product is CSVGSGYQQPQHF.

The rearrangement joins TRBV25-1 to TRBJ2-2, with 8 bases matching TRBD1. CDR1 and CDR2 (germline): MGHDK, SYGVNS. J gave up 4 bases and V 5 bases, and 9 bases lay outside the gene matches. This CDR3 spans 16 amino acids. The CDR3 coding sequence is TGTGCCAGCAGTCGGTCCGGACAGGGAGGCACCGGGGAGCTGTTTTTT. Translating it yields CASSRSGQGGTGELFF.

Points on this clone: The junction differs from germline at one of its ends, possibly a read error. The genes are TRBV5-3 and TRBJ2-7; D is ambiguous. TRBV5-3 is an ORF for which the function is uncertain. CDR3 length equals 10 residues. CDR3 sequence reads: CARSFSTWFF. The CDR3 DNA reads TGTGCCAGAAGCTTCTCCACTTGGTTCTTC.

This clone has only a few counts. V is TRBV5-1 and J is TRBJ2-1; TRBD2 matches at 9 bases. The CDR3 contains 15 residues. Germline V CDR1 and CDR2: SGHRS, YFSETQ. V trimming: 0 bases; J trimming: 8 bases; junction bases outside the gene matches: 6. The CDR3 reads CASSLVSGSNDEQFF. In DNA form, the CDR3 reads TGCGCCAGCAGCTTGGTTAGCGGGAGTAACGATGAGCAGTTCTTC.

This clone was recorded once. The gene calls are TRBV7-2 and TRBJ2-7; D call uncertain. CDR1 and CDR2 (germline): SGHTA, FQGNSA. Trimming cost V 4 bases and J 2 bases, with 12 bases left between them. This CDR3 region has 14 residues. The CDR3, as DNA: TGTGCCAGCAGCTCGACAAACACGGCCTACGAGCAGTACTTC. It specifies CASSSTNTAYEQYF. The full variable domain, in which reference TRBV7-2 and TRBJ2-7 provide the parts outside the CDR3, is GAGVSQSPSNKVTEKGKDVELRCDPISGHTALYWYRQSLGQGLEFLIYFQGNSAPDKSGLPSDRFSAERTGGSVSTLTIQRTQQEDSAVYLCASSSTNTAYEQYFGPGTRLTVT.

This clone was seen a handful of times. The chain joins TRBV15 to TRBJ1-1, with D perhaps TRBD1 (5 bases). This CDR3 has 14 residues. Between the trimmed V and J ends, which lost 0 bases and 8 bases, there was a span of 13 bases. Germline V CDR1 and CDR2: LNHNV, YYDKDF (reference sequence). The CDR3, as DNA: TGTGCCACCAGCAGAGATCGAGGACACAGAGAAGCTTTCTTT. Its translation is CATSRDRGHREAFF.

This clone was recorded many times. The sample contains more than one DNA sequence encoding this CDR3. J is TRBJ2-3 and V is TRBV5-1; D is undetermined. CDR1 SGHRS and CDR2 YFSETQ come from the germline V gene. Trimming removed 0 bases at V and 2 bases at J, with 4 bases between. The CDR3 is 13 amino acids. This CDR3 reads CASSLAHTDTQYF. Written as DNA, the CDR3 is TGCGCCAGCAGCTTGGCCCACACAGATACGCAGTATTTT.

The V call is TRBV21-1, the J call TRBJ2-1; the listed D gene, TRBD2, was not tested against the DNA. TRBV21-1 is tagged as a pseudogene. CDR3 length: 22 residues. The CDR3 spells CASSKEGSGTSGRSAPYNEQFF. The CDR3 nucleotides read TGTGCCAGCAGCAAAGAGGGATCCGGGACTAGCGGGAGGTCGGCCCCCTACAATGAGCAGTTCTTC.

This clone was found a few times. DNA of the CDR3: TGTGCCAGCAGTCGTGAGGAGAACTATGGCTACACCTTC. It is translated as CASSREENYGYTF. The chain joins TRBV6-5 to TRBJ1-2; the D is unclear. The CDR3 runs 13 residues. V lost 5 bases, J lost 2 bases, and 9 bases lay in between. Per germline, CDR1 MNHEY and CDR2 SVGAGI.

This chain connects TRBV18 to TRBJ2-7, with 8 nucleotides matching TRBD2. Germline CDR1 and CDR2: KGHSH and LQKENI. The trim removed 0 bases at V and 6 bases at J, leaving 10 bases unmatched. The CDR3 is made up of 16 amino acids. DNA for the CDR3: TGTGCCAGCTCACCACCGCGTTTAGCGGGATCCCGCGAGCAGTACTTC. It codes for CASSPPRLAGSREQYF.

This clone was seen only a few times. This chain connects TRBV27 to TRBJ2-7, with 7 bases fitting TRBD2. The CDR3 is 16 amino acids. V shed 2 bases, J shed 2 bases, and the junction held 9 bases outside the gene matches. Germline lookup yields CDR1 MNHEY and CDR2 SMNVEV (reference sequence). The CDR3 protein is CASSLRAGVPTYEQYF. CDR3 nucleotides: TGTGCCAGCAGTTTAAGGGCGGGAGTCCCAACCTACGAGCAGTACTTC.